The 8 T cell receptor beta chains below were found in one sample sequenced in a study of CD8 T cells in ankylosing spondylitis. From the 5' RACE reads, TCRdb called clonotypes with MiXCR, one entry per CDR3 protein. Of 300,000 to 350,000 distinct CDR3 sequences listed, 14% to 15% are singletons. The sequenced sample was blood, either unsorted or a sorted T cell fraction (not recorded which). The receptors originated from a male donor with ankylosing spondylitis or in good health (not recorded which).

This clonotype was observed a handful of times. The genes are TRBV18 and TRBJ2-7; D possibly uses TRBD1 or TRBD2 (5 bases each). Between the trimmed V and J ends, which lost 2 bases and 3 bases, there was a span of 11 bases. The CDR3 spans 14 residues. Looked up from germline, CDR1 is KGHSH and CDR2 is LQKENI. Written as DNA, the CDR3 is TGTGCCAGCTCACCAGGACGGGGCCTCTACGAGCAGTACTTC. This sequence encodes CASSPGRGLYEQYF.

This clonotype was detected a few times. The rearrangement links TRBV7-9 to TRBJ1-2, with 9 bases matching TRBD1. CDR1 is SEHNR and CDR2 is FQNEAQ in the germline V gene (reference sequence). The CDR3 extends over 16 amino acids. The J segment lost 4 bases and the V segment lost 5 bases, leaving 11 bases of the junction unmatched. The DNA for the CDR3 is TGTGCCAGCAGCCCCGGGGGACAGGGTGCGGCCTATGGCTACACCTTC. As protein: CASSPGGQGAAYGYTF.

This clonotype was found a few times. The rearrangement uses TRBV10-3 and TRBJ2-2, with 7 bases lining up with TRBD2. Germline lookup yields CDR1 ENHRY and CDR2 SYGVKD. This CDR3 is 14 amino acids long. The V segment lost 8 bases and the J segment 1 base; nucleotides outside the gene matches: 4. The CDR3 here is CAIEAGVNTGELFF. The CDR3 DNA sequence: TGTGCCATCGAGGCGGGGGTGAACACCGGGGAGCTGTTTTTT.

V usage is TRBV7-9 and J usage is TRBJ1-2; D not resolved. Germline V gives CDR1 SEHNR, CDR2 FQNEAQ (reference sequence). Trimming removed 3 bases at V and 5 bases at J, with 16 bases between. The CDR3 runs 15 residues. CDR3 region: CASSFETPAFYGYTF. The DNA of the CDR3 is TGTGCCAGCAGCTTTGAGACACCGGCTTTTTATGGCTACACCTTC. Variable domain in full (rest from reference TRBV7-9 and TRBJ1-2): DTGVSQNPRHKITKRGQNVTFRCDPISEHNRLYWYRQTLGQGPEFLTYFQNEAQLEKSRLLSDRFSAERPKGSFSTLEIQRTEQGDSAMYLCASSFETPAFYGYTFGSGTRLTVV.

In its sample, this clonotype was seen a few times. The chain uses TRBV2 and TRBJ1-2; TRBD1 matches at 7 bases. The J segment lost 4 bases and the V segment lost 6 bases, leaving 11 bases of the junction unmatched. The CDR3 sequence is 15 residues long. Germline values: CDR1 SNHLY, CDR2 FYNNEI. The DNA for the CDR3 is TGTGCCAGCAGGGAGGGAGGGACAGCGATCTATGGCTACACCTTC. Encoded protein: CASREGGTAIYGYTF.

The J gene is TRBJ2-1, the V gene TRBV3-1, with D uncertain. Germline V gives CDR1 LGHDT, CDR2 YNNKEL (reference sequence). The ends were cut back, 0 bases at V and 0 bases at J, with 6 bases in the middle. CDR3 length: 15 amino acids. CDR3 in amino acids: CASSQDIGSYNEQFF. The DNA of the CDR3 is TGTGCCAGCAGCCAAGACATAGGCTCCTACAATGAGCAGTTCTTC.

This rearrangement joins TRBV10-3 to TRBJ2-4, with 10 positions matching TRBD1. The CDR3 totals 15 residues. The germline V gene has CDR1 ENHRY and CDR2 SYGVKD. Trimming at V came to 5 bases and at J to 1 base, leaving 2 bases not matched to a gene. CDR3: CAISQGQGAKNIQYF. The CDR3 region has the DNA TGTGCCATCAGTCAGGGACAGGGGGCCAAAAACATTCAGTACTTC.

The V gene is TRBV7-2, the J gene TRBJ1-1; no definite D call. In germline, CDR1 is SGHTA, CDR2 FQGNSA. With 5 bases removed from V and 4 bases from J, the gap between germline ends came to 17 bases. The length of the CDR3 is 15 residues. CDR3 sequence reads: CASSAQPQTGTEAFF. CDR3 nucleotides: TGTGCCAGCAGCGCACAACCCCAGACCGGCACTGAAGCTTTCTTT. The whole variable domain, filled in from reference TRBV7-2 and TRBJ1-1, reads GAGVSQSPSNKVTEKGKDVELRCDPISGHTALYWYRQSLGQGLEFLIYFQGNSAPDKSGLPSDRFSAERTGGSVSTLTIQRTQQEDSAVYLCASSAQPQTGTEAFFGQGTRLTVV.